The 8 T cell receptor beta chains below come from one sample, sequenced in a study of CD8 T cells in Susac syndrome. The RNA, about 0.5 to 1 ug, was put through reverse transcription using random hexamers. One entry per CDR3 protein results from TCRdb running MiXCR on the immunoSEQ multiplex PCR reads. The repertoire holds about 210,000 distinct CDR3 sequences, with roughly 96% as singletons. The sequencing sample was made of CD4+ T cells from PBMCs. The receptors originated from a human donor with multiple sclerosis.

As regards this clonotype: One end of the junction is discordant with germline, which a read error may explain. V is TRBV30 and J is TRBJ2-3, with a possible D match to TRBD2 (5 bases). Germline assignment: CDR1 GTSNPN and CDR2 SVGIG (reference sequence). The CDR3 loop spans 13 amino acids. The chain's CDR3 is CAGSRDGTDTQYF. The CDR3 DNA is TGTGCCGGGAGCCGAGATGGCACAGATACGCAGTATTTT.

This chain joins TRBV3-1 and TRBJ2-7; TRBD2 matches at 7 bases. The CDR3 totals 14 residues. Germline V gives CDR1 LGHDT, CDR2 YNNKEL (reference sequence). Trimming took 4 bases from V and 1 from J; bases not matched to a gene: 4. The CDR3 spells CASSRRGTSYEQYF. The CDR3 DNA follows: TGTGCCAGCAGCCGGCGGGGGACTTCCTACGAGCAGTACTTC.

The rearrangement joins TRBV5-1 to TRBJ2-1; D possibly matches TRBD1 or TRBD2 (5 bases each). Per the germline V gene, CDR1 is SGHRS and CDR2 is YFSETQ. This CDR3 contains 13 residues. V lost 0 bases and J lost 10, with 11 bases in between. DNA for the CDR3: TGCGCCAGCAGCTTGGACGGGGCCGGGGAGCAGTTCTTC. It specifies CASSLDGAGEQFF.

J is TRBJ1-2 and V is TRBV20-1, with TRBD1 identical over 7 bases. The CDR3 is made up of 15 amino acids. The germline gives CDR1 DFQATT, CDR2 SNEGSKA (reference sequence). V lost 2 bases, J lost 8 bases, and 14 bases stayed unmatched. CDR3 sequence reads: CSARLNRQGSRGYTF. CDR3 DNA sequence: TGCAGTGCTAGACTTAACAGACAGGGTTCTAGGGGCTACACCTTC.

The chain has TRBV29-1 and TRBJ1-1; TRBD1 aligns across 8 bases. CDR1 is SQVTM, CDR2 ANQGSEA, per germline. The CDR3 consists of 13 residues. V shed 6 bases, J shed 1 base, and the junction held 4 bases outside the gene matches. The CDR3 DNA follows: TGCAGCGTAGGACAGGGCGGGAACACTGAAGCTTTCTTT. Translated, it gives CSVGQGGNTEAFF.

This chain links TRBV20-1 with TRBJ2-5; the match to TRBD2 covers 12 bases. V shed 3 bases, J shed 1 base, and the junction held 9 bases outside the gene matches. Germline assignment: CDR1 DFQATT and CDR2 SNEGSKA (reference sequence). The CDR3 extends over 17 amino acids. The CDR3 DNA follows: TGCAGTGCTAGCGCCGTAGGGACTAGCGGGCTCCAAGAGACCCAGTACTTC. Protein sequence: CSASAVGTSGLQETQYF.

The rearrangement links TRBV20-1 to TRBJ1-6, with TRBD1 matching over 7 bases. The junction had 9 bases not matched to a gene; V was cut back by 1 base and J by 12 bases. The length of the CDR3 is 14 residues. Germline V gene sequence: CDR1 DFQATT, CDR2 SNEGSKA (reference sequence). DNA for the CDR3: TGCAGTGCTAGAGGTTCCCAACAGGGGCTACCCCTCCACTTT. Its translation: CSARGSQQGLPLHF.

The rearrangement links TRBV3-1 to TRBJ2-4; 11 bases match TRBD2. V lost 1 base, J lost 6 bases, and 5 bases stayed unmatched. Per the germline V gene, CDR1 is LGHDT and CDR2 is YNNKEL (reference sequence). The CDR3 consists of 16 residues. For the CDR3, the DNA is TGTGCCAGCAGCCAAGGGGGAGGGACTAGCGGAAACATTCAGTACTTC. Translation gives CASSQGGGTSGNIQYF.